Listed below are T cell receptor beta chains from one sample, sequenced in a study of blood T cell repertoires in COVID-19. Using immunoSEQ multiplex PCR, the repertoire was profiled, and TCRdb retains in-frame clones only, with some absent. The sample has some 22,000 clones; about 88% are singletons. Sequencing input: peripheral blood. These receptors were obtained from a man aged 70-80 years with COVID-19, enrolled during active disease. Each CDR3 is given with its conserved first and last residue. The D gene is left open where the match is weak. Rows give clone size only sometimes, using once, few, many, or a class for an expanded clone.

.	TRBV7-2	.	TRBJ1-5	CASSVTAEWQPQHF	TGTGCCAGCAGCGTTACGGCGGAATGGCAGCCCCAGCATTTT
.	TRBV10-3	.	TRBJ1-6	CAISEPQGTYNSPLHF	TGTGCCATCAGTGAGCCCCAGGGTACCTATAATTCACCCCTCCACTTT
TRBD1	TRBV7-2	.	TRBJ1-5	CASSLQGAGQPQHF	TGTGCCAGCAGCTTGCAGGGGGCGGGGCAGCCCCAGCATTTT
TRBD1	TRBV30	.	TRBJ2-7	CAWSVRDRFYEQYF	TGTGCCTGGAGTGTCCGGGACAGGTTCTACGAGCAGTACTTC
TRBD2	TRBV24-1	once	TRBJ2-3	CATSDPLAGGSDTQYF	TGTGCCACCAGTGACCCTCTAGCGGGTGGCTCAGATACGCAGTATTTT
.	TRBV7-2	.	TRBJ2-2	CASSLERAGTGELFF	TGTGCCAGCAGCTTAGAGAGGGCAGGCACCGGGGAGCTGTTTTTT
TRBD2	TRBV5-1	.	TRBJ2-2	CASSVPSGGFTGELFF	TGCGCCAGCAGCGTACCTAGCGGGGGGTTCACCGGGGAGCTGTTTTTT
.	TRBV21-1	few	TRBJ2-7	CASSKVGRDYEQYF	TGTGCCAGCAGCAAAGTTGGCAGGGACTACGAGCAGTACTTC
.	TRBV18	.	TRBJ1-1	CASSPNGNTEAFF	TGTGCCAGCTCACCAAACGGGAACACTGAAGCTTTCTTT
TRBD1	TRBV4-1	.	TRBJ1-2	CASSHRQGANYGYTF	TGCGCCAGCAGCCACCGACAGGGAGCTAACTATGGCTACACCTTC
.	TRBV2	.	TRBJ1-2	CASRGGGSYDGYTF	TGTGCCAGCAGAGGGGGGGGTTCATACGATGGCTACACCTTC
TRBD1	TRBV9	.	TRBJ1-2	CASSVEGDREVYGYTF	TGTGCCAGCAGCGTAGAAGGGGACAGGGAGGTCTATGGCTACACCTTC
.	TRBV5-1	.	TRBJ1-5	CASSADSSNQPQHF	TGCGCCAGCAGCGCGGACAGTAGCAATCAGCCCCAGCATTTT
.	TRBV12-5	.	TRBJ2-1	CASGLTDLGDEQFF	TGTGCTAGTGGTTTGACCGACCTAGGCGATGAGCAGTTCTTC
TRBD2	TRBV10-2	once	TRBJ2-7	CASSGGLADSYEQYF	TGCGCCAGCAGTGGGGGACTAGCGGACTCCTACGAGCAGTACTTC
.	TRBV6-5	.	TRBJ2-2	CASRILNTGELFF	TGTGCCAGTAGAATCCTGAACACCGGGGAGCTGTTTTTT
.	TRBV27	.	TRBJ2-1	CASSFRGRNDEQFF	TGTGCCAGCAGTTTTCGCGGCCGGAACGATGAGCAGTTCTTC
.	TRBV18	.	TRBJ2-7	CASSQGASRSEQYF	TGTGCCAGCTCACAGGGAGCTAGCAGATCCGAGCAGTACTTC
TRBD1	TRBV4-1	.	TRBJ2-5	CASSPLFDREETQYF	TGCGCCAGCAGCCCCCTGTTCGACAGGGAAGAGACCCAGTACTTC
TRBD2	TRBV7-2	once	TRBJ2-7	CASSPDGLAYEQYF	TGTGCCAGCAGCCCGGACGGACTAGCCTACGAGCAGTACTTC
.	TRBV14	once	TRBJ2-3	CASSQVVNSYTDTQYF	TGTGCCAGCAGCCAAGTTGTGAACAGTTACACAGATACGCAGTATTTT
.	TRBV5-1	once	TRBJ2-3	CASSLWMQGGGTDTQYF	TGCGCCAGCAGCTTGTGGATGCAGGGTGGGGGCACAGATACGCAGTATTTT
.	TRBV5-1	.	TRBJ2-7	CASSLDGGPSYEQYF	TGCGCCAGCAGCTTGGACGGGGGGCCCTCCTACGAGCAGTACTTC
TRBD1	TRBV30	.	TRBJ2-3	CAWRGVGQGYADTQYF	TGTGCCTGGAGGGGGGTGGGACAGGGATACGCAGATACGCAGTATTTT
.	TRBV7-2	.	TRBJ2-3	CASSVLSTGARTQYF	TGTGCCAGCAGCGTACTGTCTACTGGGGCACGGACGCAGTATTTT
.	TRBV11-2	.	TRBJ2-7	CASSSPSYEQYF	TGTGCCAGCAGCTCACCTAGCTACGAGCAGTACTTC
TRBD2	TRBV4-1	.	TRBJ2-5	CAIRHPGLAGGPLQETQYF	TGCGCCATCCGACATCCGGGACTAGCGGGGGGGCCGCTCCAAGAGACCCAGTACTTC
TRBD1	TRBV10-2	few	TRBJ2-3	CASSLVQGADTQYF	TGCGCCAGCAGCCTCGTCCAGGGGGCAGATACGCAGTATTTT
.	TRBV6-5	.	TRBJ2-1	CASSNQDSRNEQFF	TGTGCCAGCAGCAATCAGGACAGTCGCAATGAGCAGTTCTTC
TRBD2	TRBV19	.	TRBJ2-1	CASRSVAGGQNEQFF	TGTGCCAGTCGAAGTGTAGCGGGGGGCCAGAATGAGCAGTTCTTC
TRBD2	TRBV4-1	.	TRBJ2-4	CASREVGGKNIQYF	TGCGCCAGCAGAGAAGTCGGGGGGAAAAACATTCAGTACTTC
.	TRBV4-2	.	TRBJ2-7	CASSASWDNSYEQYF	TGTGCCAGCAGCGCGTCGTGGGACAACTCCTACGAGCAGTACTTC
.	TRBV21-1	.	TRBJ2-3	CASSTSSGRSSTDTQYF	TGTGCCAGCAGCACTTCTAGCGGACGGTCTAGCACAGATACGCAGTATTTT
.	TRBV5-4	.	TRBJ2-1	CATEIYRGLNEQFF	TGTGCCACCGAAATCTACCGTGGACTTAATGAGCAGTTCTTC
.	TRBV7-9	.	TRBJ2-5	CASSSQHMTFTQETQYF	TGTGCCAGCAGCTCGCAGCATATGACATTTACTCAAGAGACCCAGTACTTC
.	TRBV18	.	TRBJ2-1	CASSPGAGPYNEQFF	TGTGCCAGCTCACCAGGGGCAGGACCTTACAATGAGCAGTTCTTC
TRBD2	TRBV2	.	TRBJ2-7	CASSFRVAAGLQYF	TGTGCCAGCAGCTTCCGGGTGGCGGCGGGACTACAGTACTTC
.	TRBV5-1	.	TRBJ2-6	CASSQGSSGANVLTF	TGCGCCAGCAGCCAGGGAAGCTCTGGGGCCAACGTCCTGACTTTC
.	TRBV5-4	.	TRBJ1-5	CASSLEPGTGQPQHF	TGTGCCAGCAGCTTGGAGCCAGGAACGGGACAGCCCCAGCATTTT
TRBD1	TRBV2	once	TRBJ2-7	CASRGQGTYEQYF	TGTGCCAGCAGGGGACAGGGAACCTACGAGCAGTACTTC
.	TRBV4-1	.	TRBJ1-4	CASSPPRREYELFF	TGCGCCAGCAGCCCCCCCAGGCGGGAGTACGAACTGTTTTTT
.	TRBV16	.	TRBJ1-5	CASSQRGALSNQPQHF	TGTGCCAGCAGCCAGCGGGGGGCCCTTAGCAATCAGCCCCAGCATTTT
.	TRBV19	.	TRBJ1-5	CASSIVAGLSNQPQHF	TGTGCCAGTAGTATAGTTGCGGGGTTAAGCAATCAGCCCCAGCATTTT
TRBD2	TRBV4-2	.	TRBJ2-1	CASSHIAGGPSYNEQFF	TGTGCCAGCAGCCACATAGCGGGAGGCCCTTCCTACAATGAGCAGTTCTTC
.	TRBV7-9	.	TRBJ2-7	CASSSMDTESTYEQYF	TGTGCCAGCAGCTCGATGGACACCGAATCCACCTACGAGCAGTACTTC
.	TRBV5-6	.	TRBJ2-1	CASSTLRVQYNEQFF	TGTGCCAGCAGCACCCTGAGGGTCCAATACAATGAGCAGTTCTTC
TRBD1	TRBV2	.	TRBJ1-2	CASSTGVYGYTF	TGTGCCAGCAGTACAGGGGTCTATGGCTACACCTTC
.	TRBV5-5	.	TRBJ1-2	CASSLDRVNGYTF	TGTGCCAGCAGCTTGGACAGAGTCAACGGCTACACCTTC
.	TRBV29-1	.	TRBJ2-2	CSVLDGLKFANTGELFF	TGCAGCGTCCTCGACGGACTAAAATTTGCGAACACCGGGGAGCTGTTTTTT
TRBD1	TRBV12-5	.	TRBJ1-2	CASGLGTGGVNYGYTF	TGTGCTAGTGGTTTGGGGACAGGGGGGGTAAACTATGGCTACACCTTC
.	TRBV4-1	.	TRBJ1-1	CASSRRGGENTEAFF	TGCGCCAGCAGCCGGCGAGGGGGAGAGAACACTGAAGCTTTCTTT
TRBD1	TRBV11-2	.	TRBJ1-5	CASSLGWDRVDQPQHF	TGTGCCAGCAGCTTAGGATGGGACAGGGTGGATCAGCCCCAGCATTTT
.	TRBV29-1	.	TRBJ2-7	CSGMTASYEQYF	TGCAGCGGCATGACAGCCTCCTACGAGCAGTACTTC
TRBD2	TRBV5-4	.	TRBJ2-1	CASSFSGSSYNEQFF	TGTGCCAGCAGCTTTAGCGGGAGTTCCTACAATGAGCAGTTCTTC
.	TRBV19	.	TRBJ1-6	CASRSSYNSPLHF	TGTGCCAGTCGGAGCTCCTATAATTCACCCCTCCACTTT